This TCR beta chain was profiled in a study of CD8+ T cells in alopecia areata. A word on this clone: Its antigen is currently unknown.

Study results and limitations: Especially in alopecia totalis/universalis, lesional scalp showed greater clonality than normal scalp did. Scalp repertoires also include resident alphabeta T cells from normal skin.

Alopecia areata patients gave lesional scalp punch biopsies and peripheral blood samples. Reverse transcription of extracted RNA yielded cDNA, which provided the sequencing template. Profiling relied on immunoSEQ multiplex PCR, and the TCRdb table lists in-frame clones only, not all of them. The sample records fewer than 250,000 clones, about three fifths being singletons. This specimen was CD4+ T cells sorted from blood, taken at week 0. The TCR comes from a human donor with alopecia areata.

The CDR3 sequence is CASSRGAYSGNTIYF. The CDR3 nucleotides read TGTGCCAGCAGTAGGGGGGCCTACTCTGGAAACACCATATATTTT. This chain uses TRBV6-5 with TRBJ1-3; D is possibly TRBD1 (6 bases). CDR3 length: 15 amino acids. Trimming stripped 5 bases from V and 0 bases from J, with 11 bases between. Looked up from germline, CDR1 is MNHEY and CDR2 is SVGAGI.